This T cell receptor beta chain was captured in a study of T cell changes during pregnancy in multiple sclerosis (dated by TCRdb to between 2018 and 2021). Looking at the study overall: In women with multiple sclerosis, the researchers looked at how the T cell repertoire shifted as pregnancy progressed.

Cut back by 3 bases and 2 bases, the V and J ends lie 10 bases apart. The CDR3 goes from the cysteine to the phenylalanine over 14 residues. Only CDR3 DNA is held: 42 bases, read in frame from base 1. Reading the germline V gene gives CDR1 SGHRS and CDR2 YFSETQ. As concerns this clone: Its antigen is not yet known. Base qualities are not recorded, but no much larger clone differs from it by a single base.

Libraries were prepared through the immunoSEQ multiplex PCR assay. As stored in TCRdb, this immuneACCESS dataset retains in-frame rearrangements with V and J assigned. A fraction of the clones does not appear; measured against another copy, unresolved V genes explain less than half of the discrepancy, and the remainder lacks a known reason. Across this sample there are roughly 110,000 clones, with around 93% seen only once. The ten largest clones take up less than 2% of the sample. This sample comprised peripheral blood, obtained after pregnancy. The receptor comes from a female donor with multiple sclerosis, enrolled in a pregnancy study. Rearrangement joined TRBV5-1 to TRBJ2-3; the D gene lacks a confident call. The CDR3 loop reads CASSSEAHTDTQYF. The bases are TGCGCCAGCAGCTCCGAGGCACACACAGATACGCAGTATTTT.